Sequencing of this T cell receptor beta chain was carried out in a study of T cell changes during pregnancy in multiple sclerosis. The protocol was immunoSEQ multiplex PCR, while the TCRdb copy is restricted to in-frame clones and leaves out a portion. The data hold about 49,000 clones, with about 90% observed a single time. Germline V gives CDR1 GTSNPN, CDR2 SVGIG (reference sequence). This CDR3 region has 13 residues. Trimming removed 7 bases from V and 2 bases from J, with 14 bases in between. This clone was detected only once. This receptor was obtained from a female donor in good health, enrolled as a control in a pregnancy study. Sequencing was performed on peripheral blood, taken after pregnancy. The chain has TRBV30 and TRBJ2-5, with a weak D call TRBD2 (6 bases). Written as DNA, the CDR3 is TGTGCCTCCACTTTAGCGGCTCAAGAGACCCAGTACTTC. Protein: CASTLAAQETQYF.